This paragraph covers one T cell receptor beta chain sequence. Its antigen is unknown. Generated by immunoSEQ multiplex PCR, the TCRdb table keeps only in-frame clones and is missing some. Of some 40,000 clones detected, 65% to 85% appear once; the ten largest clones hold 0.35%. Trimming at V came to 2 bases and at J to 0 bases, leaving 6 bases not matched to a gene. The germline V gene encodes CDR1 SGHRS and CDR2 YFSETQ. The CDR3 runs to 16 residues. The data were taken from a study of STAT5B mutations in CD4+ large granular lymphocyte leukemia. Study background: Among healthy donors, a particular HLA allele went with more CDR3 'QG' motifs.

General study findings and limits: Compared with healthy controls (2/35), patient top clones favored TRBV06 (8/27).

The clonotype was recovered from a human donor in good health. This chain joins TRBV5-1 and TRBJ2-7, with 9 bases aligning to TRBD1. Sequenced: CD4+ T cells from blood buffy coats. CDR3 in amino acids: CASSFSGTGSSYEQYF. CDR3 DNA sequence: TGCGCCAGCAGCTTCTCCGGGACAGGGAGCTCCTACGAGCAGTACTTC.